One sample yielded the 21 T cell receptor beta chains listed below, sequenced in a study of CD8 T cells in ankylosing spondylitis (dated by TCRdb to 2017 to 2019). Preparation of the library involved 5' RACE. TCRdb lists the instrument as Illumina HiSeq 2500. TCRdb reanalyzed the raw reads on its own, using fastp at Q25 for trimming and MiXCR for clone calling, and kept in-frame beta chains. Identical CDR3 proteins give one entry, which carries the most common genes and DNA. This sample holds 100,000 to 150,000 distinct CDR3 sequences; around 8.5% were observed only once. The ten most abundant clones make up more than 3% of the sample. The sequencing sample was made of blood, either unsorted or a sorted T cell fraction (not recorded which). These receptors were collected from a male donor with ankylosing spondylitis or in good health (not recorded which).

This clonotype was counted at least ten times. The J gene is TRBJ1-1, the V gene TRBV20-1, with 8 bases matching TRBD1. The germline V gene encodes CDR1 DFQATT and CDR2 SNEGSKA (reference sequence). CDR3 length: 14 residues. With V trimmed by 3 bases and J by 4 bases, 7 bases remained unmatched. CDR3 sequence: CSARPGQVATEAFF. The CDR3 DNA sequence: TGCAGTGCTAGGCCGGGACAGGTGGCCACTGAAGCTTTCTTT.

This clonotype came up many times. The chain couples TRBV12-3 or TRBV12-4 to TRBJ1-5, with D unresolved. Trimming removed 3 bases at V and 1 base at J, with 16 bases between. The CDR3 length is 17 residues. The CDR3 coding sequence is TGTGCCAGCAGTTTGGTCGGTACCGGCGAAAGCAATCAGCCCCAGCATTTT. This translates into CASSLVGTGESNQPQHF.

This clonotype showed up many times. The rearrangement links TRBV28 to TRBJ1-5; D unclear. Trimming stripped 2 bases from V and 0 bases from J, with 5 bases between. This CDR3 has 14 amino acids. Germline CDR1 MDHEN, CDR2 SYDVKM. CDR3 region: CASSLQNSNQPQHF. The CDR3 nucleotides read TGTGCCAGCAGTTTACAGAATAGCAATCAGCCCCAGCATTTT.

Details on this clonotype: A much larger clone differs by one base, so this may be a read error. This rearrangement joins TRBV27 to TRBJ2-5; 7 bases are a match to TRBD1. The CDR3 spans 15 residues. Germline CDR1 is MNHEY and CDR2 is SMNVEV (reference sequence). CDR3 residues: CASSPIVGGEEPQYF. The CDR3 DNA is TGTGCCAGCAGCCCGATTGTAGGGGGCGAAGAGCCCCAGTACTTC.

This clonotype was seen repeatedly, ten times or more. The chain links TRBV7-8 to TRBJ1-1; maybe TRBD1 (5 bases). Germline values: CDR1 SGHVS, CDR2 FQNEAQ. V shed 1 base and J shed 10 bases, with 22 bases lying between them. The CDR3 is made up of 16 amino acids. CDR3 residues: CASSLEVVGPNAGAFF. DNA of the CDR3: TGTGCCAGCAGCTTAGAGGTGGTGGGGCCTAACGCTGGAGCTTTCTTT.

This clonotype came up many times. The J gene is TRBJ2-5, the V gene TRBV20-1; 9 nucleotides match TRBD1. CDR1 is DFQATT and CDR2 is SNEGSKA in the germline V gene (reference sequence). This CDR3 is 13 amino acids long. J lost 2 bases, V lost 6 bases, and 4 bases had no gene match. In nucleotides, the CDR3 is TGCAGTGCGGCTGGACAGGGGCAAGAGACCCAGTACTTC. Translation: CSAAGQGQETQYF.

This clonotype was counted ten times or more. This chain links TRBV3-1 with TRBJ2-1; TRBD1 or TRBD2 may be the D gene (6 bases each). The CDR3 covers 17 residues. CDR1 is LGHDT and CDR2 is YNNKEL in the germline V gene (reference sequence). Trimming cost V 0 bases and J 0 bases, with 12 bases left between them. The CDR3: CASSQDFGGLSYNEQFF. The CDR3 bases are TGTGCCAGCAGCCAAGATTTCGGGGGCCTCTCCTACAATGAGCAGTTCTTC.

This clonotype has only a few counts. This chain links TRBV27 with TRBJ1-6, with D perhaps TRBD1 (6 bases). In germline, CDR1 is MNHEY, CDR2 SMNVEV (reference sequence). V was clipped by 6 bases and J by 6 bases, with 15 bases between them. This CDR3 contains 15 residues. The CDR3 here is CASSQREGGNSPLHF. The CDR3, as DNA: TGTGCCAGCAGCCAACGGGAGGGGGGTAATTCACCCCTCCACTTT.

There are many counts of this clonotype. The chain has TRBV28 and TRBJ2-1, with TRBD1 identical over 8 bases. There are 16 residues in the CDR3. Germline lookup yields CDR1 MDHEN and CDR2 SYDVKM. After removal of 6 bases from V and 4 bases from J, the junction contained 11 bases not matched to a gene. This CDR3 reads CASSVGQGRVYNEQFF. The DNA of the CDR3 is TGTGCCAGCAGCGTAGGACAGGGTAGGGTTTACAATGAGCAGTTCTTC.

This clonotype was counted a few times. V is TRBV5-6 and J is TRBJ2-2; D ambiguous. The CDR3 runs 15 residues. V lost 4 bases and J lost 0, with 10 bases in between. Germline assignment: CDR1 SGHDT and CDR2 YYEEEE. The CDR3 sequence is CASSPLSSNTGELFF. CDR3 nucleotides: TGTGCCAGCAGCCCACTGTCTTCGAACACCGGGGAGCTGTTTTTT.

The chain combines TRBV18 with TRBJ2-1; 10 bases match TRBD2. Germline loops: CDR1 KGHSH, CDR2 LQKENI. J lost 7 bases, V lost 4 bases, and 7 bases had no gene match. The CDR3 is 15 residues long. CDR3 coding DNA: TGTGCCAGCTCACTTAGGACTAGCGGAGCAAATGAGCAGTTCTTC. Translation: CASSLRTSGANEQFF.

This clonotype has ten or more counts. The CDR3 sequence: CSVEGGMDTGELFF. The CDR3 bases are TGCAGCGTTGAAGGGGGGATGGACACCGGGGAGCTGTTTTTT. The gene calls are TRBV29-1 and TRBJ2-2, with D perhaps matching TRBD1 or TRBD2 (5 bases each). The CDR3 consists of 14 residues. The germline V gene has CDR1 SQVTM and CDR2 ANQGSEA. V gave up 1 base and J gave up 3 bases, with 9 bases separating them.

This clonotype was seen repeatedly, ten times or more. The chain carries TRBV5-1 and TRBJ2-1; TRBD1 matches 7 bases. The V and J ends lost 0 bases and 4 bases, in that order; junction bases with no gene match: 4. The CDR3 has 15 amino acids. The germline CDR1 and CDR2 sequences are SGHRS and YFSETQ. The CDR3: CASSLGQGKYNEQFF. The CDR3 DNA follows: TGCGCCAGCAGCTTGGGACAGGGAAAATACAATGAGCAGTTCTTC. The variable domain in full, with the rest retrieved from reference TRBV5-1 and TRBJ2-1, is KAGVTQTPRYLIKTRGQQVTLSCSPISGHRSVSWYQQTPGQGLQFLFEYFSETQRNKGNFPGRFSGRQFSNSRSEMNVSTLELGDSALYLCASSLGQGKYNEQFFGPGTRLTVL.

This chain links TRBV20-1 with TRBJ1-2; 9 positions match TRBD1. Germline CDR1 and CDR2: DFQATT and SNEGSKA (reference sequence). The CDR3 sequence is 15 residues long. The trim removed 3 bases at V and 4 bases at J, leaving 9 bases unmatched. CDR3 DNA sequence: TGCAGTGCTAGTTTGGGACAGGGATTCGGCTATGGCTACACCTTC. Translation gives CSASLGQGFGYGYTF.

This clonotype has a count of ten or more. CDR3 DNA: TGTGCCAGCAGCTCGACGGACAGGGGCACAGATACGCAGTATTTT. Protein sequence: CASSSTDRGTDTQYF. The chain employs TRBV7-2 and TRBJ2-3; 8 bases line up with TRBD1. The CDR3 extends over 15 amino acids. Germline V gene sequence: CDR1 SGHTA, CDR2 FQGNSA. With 4 bases clipped from V and 1 base from J, the junction kept 4 bases outside the gene matches.

This clonotype showed up many times. This chain uses TRBV20-1 with TRBJ2-2; a weak D match, TRBD1 (6 bases). The V gene's germline CDR1 is DFQATT and CDR2 SNEGSKA (reference sequence). Deletions cut 2 bases from V and 3 bases from J, with 16 bases between. This CDR3 is 16 amino acids long. The CDR3 DNA reads TGCAGTGCTAGAAACCCTCAGGGGTGGGACACCGGGGAGCTGTTTTTT. Translation: CSARNPQGWDTGELFF.

The chain combines TRBV18 with TRBJ2-5; D might be TRBD1 or TRBD2, each matching 6 bases. The CDR3 totals 13 residues. Trimming cost V 6 bases and J 4 bases, with 12 bases left between them. Germline assignment: CDR1 KGHSH and CDR2 LQKENI. The CDR3 DNA reads as TGTGCCAGCTCGCGGGACACTCGAGAGACCCAGTACTTC. Encoded protein: CASSRDTRETQYF. The full variable domain, completed using reference TRBV18 and TRBJ2-5, is NAGVMQNPRHLVRRRGQEARLRCSPMKGHSHVYWYRQLPEEGLKFMVYLQKENIIDESGMPKERFSAEFPKEGPSILRIQQVVRGDSAAYFCASSRDTRETQYFGPGTRLLVL.

This clonotype appeared many times. The chain's CDR3 is CASSLGQGNTDTQYF. In nucleotides, the CDR3 is TGCGCCAGCAGCTTGGGACAGGGGAACACAGATACGCAGTATTTT. The J gene is TRBJ2-3, the V gene TRBV5-1; 8 nucleotides match TRBD1. The CDR3 runs 15 residues. Germline trimming cut 0 bases from V and 2 bases from J; bases unmatched to any gene: 2. Germline assignment: CDR1 SGHRS and CDR2 YFSETQ.

This clonotype was detected only a few times. The CDR3 protein is CSARDPVAGGGETQYF. The DNA for the CDR3 is TGCAGTGCTAGAGATCCCGTAGCGGGAGGGGGGGAGACCCAGTACTTC. The chain is built from TRBV20-1 and TRBJ2-5; 11 bases are shared with TRBD2. This CDR3 is 16 amino acids long. Germline CDR1 and CDR2: DFQATT and SNEGSKA (reference sequence). With V trimmed by 0 bases and J by 5 bases, 8 bases remained unmatched.

There are a few counts of this clonotype. CDR3 nucleotide sequence: TGTGCCAGCAGCCCTCAATGGACAGCTTCGTACTACAATGAGCAGTTCTTC. Translation: CASSPQWTASYYNEQFF. The chain joins TRBV5-5 to TRBJ2-1; tentatively, D is TRBD1 (6 bases). Looked up from germline, CDR1 is SGHKS and CDR2 is YYEKEE (reference sequence). Trimming cost V 4 bases and J 3 bases, with 20 bases left between them. This CDR3 contains 17 residues.

The rearrangement joins TRBV9 to TRBJ2-1, with TRBD2 matching over 8 bases. The CDR3 length is 18 residues. The germline V gene has CDR1 SGDLS and CDR2 YYNGEE. V gave up 3 bases and J gave up 4 bases; unmatched junction bases: 15. The CDR3 sequence is CASSEGASGPVLYNEQFF. The CDR3, as DNA: TGTGCCAGCAGCGAGGGCGCTAGCGGGCCGGTCCTATACAATGAGCAGTTCTTC.